This T cell receptor (beta chain) was identified in a study of T cells after yellow fever vaccination. Study summary: Researchers used SMART-Seq v4 Ultra Low Input to prepare fractions that had low cell numbers.

MiXCR was run by TCRdb on the 5' RACE reads, yielding one entry per CDR3 protein. The repertoire includes hundreds of thousands of distinct CDR3 sequences, around 4% of them detected once, and 20% to 25% sits in the top ten. A few counts support this clonotype. Its antigen is currently unknown. Germline CDR1 and CDR2: LGHDT and YNNKEL (reference sequence). This CDR3 has 13 amino acids. V was trimmed by 1 base and J by 6 bases, leaving 7 bases between them. Findings of the study overall: One caveat is that FACS-sorted repertoires could contain abundant clonotypes contaminating from the bulk population. Few clonotypes appeared in both CD4 and CD8 compartments. Among primary-vaccination clones, most reappeared after the booster, at almost 98% for CD4 and around 90% for CD8.

The V and J genes are TRBV3-1 and TRBJ2-1; D may correspond to TRBD1 or TRBD2 (5 bases each). This sequence originates from a man aged 18 to 29 who received the YFV17D yellow fever vaccine. Specimen: PBMCs, collected on the day of the yellow fever booster vaccination. CDR3 in DNA: TGTGCCAGCAGCCAAGGGGACCTCAATGAGCAGTTCTTC. Protein: CASSQGDLNEQFF.